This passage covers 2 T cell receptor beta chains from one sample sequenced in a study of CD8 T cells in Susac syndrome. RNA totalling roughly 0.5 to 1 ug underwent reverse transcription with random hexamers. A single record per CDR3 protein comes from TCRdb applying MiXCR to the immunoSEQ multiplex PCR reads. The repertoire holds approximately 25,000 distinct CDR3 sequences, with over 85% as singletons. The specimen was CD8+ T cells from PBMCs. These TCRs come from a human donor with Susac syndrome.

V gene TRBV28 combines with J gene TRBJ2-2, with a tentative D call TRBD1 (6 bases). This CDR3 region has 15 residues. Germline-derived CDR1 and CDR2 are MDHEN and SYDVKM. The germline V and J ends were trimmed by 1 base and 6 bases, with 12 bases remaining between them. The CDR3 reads CASSLLAGTSGELFF. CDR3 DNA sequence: TGTGCCAGCAGTTTATTGGCAGGGACATCCGGGGAGCTGTTTTTT.

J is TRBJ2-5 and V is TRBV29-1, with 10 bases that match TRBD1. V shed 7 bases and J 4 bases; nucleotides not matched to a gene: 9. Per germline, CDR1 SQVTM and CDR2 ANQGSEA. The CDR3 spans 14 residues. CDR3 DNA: TGCAGCGCTTGGGACAGGGGAAGAGCAGAGACCCAGTACTTC. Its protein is CSAWDRGRAETQYF.